This T cell receptor beta chain was recorded in a study of T cells after yellow fever vaccination. Study-level points and caveats: The study re-detected most primary-vaccination clones after the booster (roughly 96% CD4, almost 90% CD8).

CDR1 is LNHNV and CDR2 is YYDKDF in the germline V gene (reference sequence). The CDR3 has 17 residues. The V end lost 5 bases, the J end lost 3 bases, and 19 bases lay between the germline ends. This clonotype has just a few counts. Its antigen is undetermined. TCRdb called the 5' RACE reads again in MiXCR, with one record for every CDR3 protein. Seen here are about 350,000 distinct CDR3 sequences, 11% observed once, and the top ten hold 18%. This chain connects TRBV15 to TRBJ2-2; a weak D match, TRBD1 (5 bases). The sample in question was PBMCs, obtained on the day of the first yellow fever vaccination. The clonotype comes from a man between 18 and 35 years old who received the YFV17D yellow fever vaccine. CDR3 sequence reads: CATSSQDVAGHTGELFF. CDR3 nucleotides: TGTGCCACCAGCTCACAGGACGTGGCAGGTCACACCGGGGAGCTGTTTTTT.